Listed here is a single T cell receptor beta chain. This sample was taken from a study of cytomegalovirus exposure and HLA in healthy donors. The assay was immunoSEQ multiplex PCR, and TCRdb's table has in-frame clones only and misses some. The sample lists 200,000 to 300,000 clones, 75% to 90% occurring once. The CDR3 has 14 residues. CDR1 and CDR2 (germline): MNHEY, SVGAGI. The V end was cut by 2 bases, the J end by 1 base, with 8 bases between. This clonotype was obtained from a woman in her thirties in good health and CMV-seropositive. The chain recombines TRBV6-5 with TRBJ1-1, with D possibly being TRBD1 (5 bases). Sequenced: PBMCs. Written as DNA, the CDR3 is TGTGCCAGCAGTTACAGAACAGGGAACACTGAAGCTTTCTTT. It translates to CASSYRTGNTEAFF.